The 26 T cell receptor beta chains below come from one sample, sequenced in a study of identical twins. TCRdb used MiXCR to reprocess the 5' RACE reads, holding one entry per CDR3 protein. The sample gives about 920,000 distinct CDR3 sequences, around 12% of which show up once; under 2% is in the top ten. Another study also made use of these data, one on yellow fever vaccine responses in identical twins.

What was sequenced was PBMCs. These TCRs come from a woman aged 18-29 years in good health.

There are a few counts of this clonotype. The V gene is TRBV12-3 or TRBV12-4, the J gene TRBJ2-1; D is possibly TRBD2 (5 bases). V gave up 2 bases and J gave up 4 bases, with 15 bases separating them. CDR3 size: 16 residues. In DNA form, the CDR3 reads TGTGCCAGCAGTTTAACGCGGACTTCGGCTTACAATGAGCAGTTCTTC. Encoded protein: CASSLTRTSAYNEQFF.

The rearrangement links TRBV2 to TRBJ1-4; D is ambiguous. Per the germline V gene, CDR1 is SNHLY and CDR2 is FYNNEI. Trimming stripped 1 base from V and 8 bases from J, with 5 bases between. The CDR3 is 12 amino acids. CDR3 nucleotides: TGTGCCAGCAGTGAAGGCTGGGAAAAACTGTTTTTT. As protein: CASSEGWEKLFF.

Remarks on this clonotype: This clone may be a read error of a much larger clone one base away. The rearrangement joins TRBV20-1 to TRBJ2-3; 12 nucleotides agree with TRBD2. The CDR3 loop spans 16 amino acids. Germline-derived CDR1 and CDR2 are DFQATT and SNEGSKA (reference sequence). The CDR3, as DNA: TGCTGTGCTAGAGATCAACTAGCGGGGGGATCAGATACGCAGTATTTT. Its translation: CCARDQLAGGSDTQYF.

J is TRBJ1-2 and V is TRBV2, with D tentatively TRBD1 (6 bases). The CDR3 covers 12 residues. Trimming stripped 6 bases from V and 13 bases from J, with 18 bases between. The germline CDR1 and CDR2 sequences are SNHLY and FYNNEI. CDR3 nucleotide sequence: TGTGCCAGCAGAGAGGACAGTCCTACCTTCACCTTC. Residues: CASREDSPTFTF.

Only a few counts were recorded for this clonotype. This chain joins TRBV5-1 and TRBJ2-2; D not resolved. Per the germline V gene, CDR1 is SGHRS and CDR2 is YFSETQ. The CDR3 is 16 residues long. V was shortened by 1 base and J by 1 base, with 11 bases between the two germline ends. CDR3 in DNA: TGCGCCAGCAGCTTGAATGAGAAGCGGAACACCGGGGAGCTGTTTTTT. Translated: CASSLNEKRNTGELFF.

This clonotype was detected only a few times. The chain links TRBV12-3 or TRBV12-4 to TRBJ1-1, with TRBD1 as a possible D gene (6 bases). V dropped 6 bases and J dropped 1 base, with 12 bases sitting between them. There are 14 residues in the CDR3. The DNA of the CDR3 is TGTGCCAGCAGACCTCCGACAGGGAACACTGAAGCTTTCTTT. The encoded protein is CASRPPTGNTEAFF.

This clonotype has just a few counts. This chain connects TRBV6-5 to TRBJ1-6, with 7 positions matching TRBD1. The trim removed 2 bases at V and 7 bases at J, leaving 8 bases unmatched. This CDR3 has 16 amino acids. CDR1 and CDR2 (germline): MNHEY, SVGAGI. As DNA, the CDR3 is TGTGCCAGCAGTTACGCTCCGGGACAGAGGAATTCACCCCTCCACTTT. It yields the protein CASSYAPGQRNSPLHF.

The CDR3 bases are TGCAGTGCTAGAGAAAGCGGGAGGGCCAACACCGGGGAGCTGTTTTTT. It translates to CSARESGRANTGELFF. The chain is built from TRBV20-1 and TRBJ2-2; 10 bases agree with TRBD2. Losses at the gene ends were 0 bases for V and 2 bases for J; bases not matched to a gene: 3. The CDR3 is 16 amino acids. Germline CDR1 DFQATT, CDR2 SNEGSKA (reference sequence).

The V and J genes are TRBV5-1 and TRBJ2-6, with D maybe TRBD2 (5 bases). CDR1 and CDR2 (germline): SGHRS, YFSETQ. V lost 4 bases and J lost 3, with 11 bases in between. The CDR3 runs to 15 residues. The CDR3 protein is CASSPDGVGANVLTF. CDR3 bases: TGCGCCAGCAGCCCGGACGGGGTTGGGGCCAACGTCCTGACTTTC.

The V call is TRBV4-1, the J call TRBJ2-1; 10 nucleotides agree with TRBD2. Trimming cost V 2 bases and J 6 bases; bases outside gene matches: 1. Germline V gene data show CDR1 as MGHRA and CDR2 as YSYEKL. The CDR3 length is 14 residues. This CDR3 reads CASSQLAGVNEQFF. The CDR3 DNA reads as TGCGCCAGCAGCCAACTAGCGGGGGTCAATGAGCAGTTCTTC.

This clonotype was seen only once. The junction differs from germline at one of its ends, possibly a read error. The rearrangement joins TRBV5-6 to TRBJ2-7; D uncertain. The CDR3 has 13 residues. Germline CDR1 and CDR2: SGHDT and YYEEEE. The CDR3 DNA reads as TGTGTCAGCAGTATAAGGAGCTCCTACGAGCAGTACTTC. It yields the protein CVSSIRSSYEQYF.

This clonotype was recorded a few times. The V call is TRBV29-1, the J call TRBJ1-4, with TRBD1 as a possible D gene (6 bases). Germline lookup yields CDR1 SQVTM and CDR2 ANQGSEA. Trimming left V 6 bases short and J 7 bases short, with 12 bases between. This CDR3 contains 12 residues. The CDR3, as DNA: TGCAGCGTATGGGGGCAGGGTGAAAAACTGTTTTTT. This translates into CSVWGQGEKLFF.

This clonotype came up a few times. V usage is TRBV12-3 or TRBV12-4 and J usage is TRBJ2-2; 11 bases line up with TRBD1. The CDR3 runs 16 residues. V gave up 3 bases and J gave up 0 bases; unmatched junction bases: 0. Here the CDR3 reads CASSLDRGPNTGELFF. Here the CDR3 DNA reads TGTGCCAGCAGTTTGGACAGGGGGCCGAACACCGGGGAGCTGTTTTTT.

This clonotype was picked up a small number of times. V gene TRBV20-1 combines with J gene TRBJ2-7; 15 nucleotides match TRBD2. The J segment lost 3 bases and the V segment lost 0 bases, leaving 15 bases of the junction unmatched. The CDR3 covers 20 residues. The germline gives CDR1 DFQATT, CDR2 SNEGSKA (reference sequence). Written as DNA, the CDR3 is TGCAGTGCTAGAGATTCCCCGACAGGACCGGGACTAGCGGGAGGCTACGAGCAGTACTTC. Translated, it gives CSARDSPTGPGLAGGYEQYF.

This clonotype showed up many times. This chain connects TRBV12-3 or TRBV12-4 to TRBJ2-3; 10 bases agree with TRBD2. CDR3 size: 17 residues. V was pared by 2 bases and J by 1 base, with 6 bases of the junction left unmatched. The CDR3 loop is CASSLQRGGLGTDTQYF. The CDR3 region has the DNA TGTGCCAGCAGTTTACAGCGGGGGGGCCTCGGCACAGATACGCAGTATTTT.

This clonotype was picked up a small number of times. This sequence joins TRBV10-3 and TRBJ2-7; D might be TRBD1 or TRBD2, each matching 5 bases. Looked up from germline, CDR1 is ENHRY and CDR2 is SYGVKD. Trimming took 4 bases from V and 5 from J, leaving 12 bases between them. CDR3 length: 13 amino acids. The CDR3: CAISGGAGDEQYF. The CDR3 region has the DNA TGTGCCATCAGTGGAGGGGCCGGAGACGAGCAGTACTTC.

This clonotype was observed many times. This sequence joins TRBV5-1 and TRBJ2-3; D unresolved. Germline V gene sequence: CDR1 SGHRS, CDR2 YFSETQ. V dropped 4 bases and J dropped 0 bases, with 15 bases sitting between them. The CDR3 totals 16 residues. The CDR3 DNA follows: TGCGCCAGCAGCCGACGCCCCGTCGACAGCACAGATACGCAGTATTTT. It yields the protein CASSRRPVDSTDTQYF.

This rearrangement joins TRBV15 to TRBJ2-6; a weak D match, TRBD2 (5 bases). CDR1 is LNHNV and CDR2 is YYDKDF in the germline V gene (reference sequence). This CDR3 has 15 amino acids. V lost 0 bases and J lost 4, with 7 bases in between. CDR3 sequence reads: CATSRDGRGANVLTF. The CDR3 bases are TGTGCCACCAGCAGAGATGGGAGAGGGGCCAACGTCCTGACTTTC.

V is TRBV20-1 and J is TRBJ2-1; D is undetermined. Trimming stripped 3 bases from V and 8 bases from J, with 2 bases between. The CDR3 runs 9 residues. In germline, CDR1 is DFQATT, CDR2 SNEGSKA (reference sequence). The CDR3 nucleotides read TGCAGTGCTAGGGATGAGCAGTTCTTC. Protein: CSARDEQFF.

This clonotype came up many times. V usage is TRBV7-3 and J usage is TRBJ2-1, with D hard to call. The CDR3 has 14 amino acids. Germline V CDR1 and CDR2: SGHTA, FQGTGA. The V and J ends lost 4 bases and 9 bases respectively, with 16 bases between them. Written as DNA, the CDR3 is TGTGCCAGCAGCTCCGGCCTTACTGGTGGTGAGCAGTTCTTC. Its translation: CASSSGLTGGEQFF.

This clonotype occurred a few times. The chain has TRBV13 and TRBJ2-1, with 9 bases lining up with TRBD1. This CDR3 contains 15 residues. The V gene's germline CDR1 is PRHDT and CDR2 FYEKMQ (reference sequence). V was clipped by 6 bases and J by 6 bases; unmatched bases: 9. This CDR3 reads CASRPTGTGSNEQFF. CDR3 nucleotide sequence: TGTGCCAGCAGACCTACCGGGACAGGGTCCAATGAGCAGTTCTTC.

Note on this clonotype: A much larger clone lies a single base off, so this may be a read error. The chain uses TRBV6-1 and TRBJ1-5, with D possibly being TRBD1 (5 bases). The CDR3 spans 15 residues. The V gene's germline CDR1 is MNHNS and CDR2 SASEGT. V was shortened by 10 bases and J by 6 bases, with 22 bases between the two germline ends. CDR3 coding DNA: TGTGCCACCCAAGTGAGGGGAGGGAATAGTCAGCCCCAGCATTTT. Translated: CATQVRGGNSQPQHF.

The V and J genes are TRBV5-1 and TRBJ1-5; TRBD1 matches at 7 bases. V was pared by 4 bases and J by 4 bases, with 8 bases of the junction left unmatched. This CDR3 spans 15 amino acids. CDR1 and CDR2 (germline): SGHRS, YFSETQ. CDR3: CASSESTGLNQPQHF. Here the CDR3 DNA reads TGCGCCAGCAGCGAGTCGACAGGGCTAAATCAGCCCCAGCATTTT.

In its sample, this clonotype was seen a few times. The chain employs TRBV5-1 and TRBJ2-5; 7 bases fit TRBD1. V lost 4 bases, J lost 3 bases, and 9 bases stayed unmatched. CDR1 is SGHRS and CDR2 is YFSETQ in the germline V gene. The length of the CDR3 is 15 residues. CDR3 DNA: TGCGCCAGCAGCATCTGGACAGGCAGTAAAGAGACCCAGTACTTC. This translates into CASSIWTGSKETQYF.

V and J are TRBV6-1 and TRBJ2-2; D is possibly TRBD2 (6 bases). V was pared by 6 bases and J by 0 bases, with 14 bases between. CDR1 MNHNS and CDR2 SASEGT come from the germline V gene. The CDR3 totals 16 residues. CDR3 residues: CASRPSGLPNTGELFF. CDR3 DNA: TGTGCCAGCAGGCCCAGCGGACTACCGAACACCGGGGAGCTGTTTTTT.

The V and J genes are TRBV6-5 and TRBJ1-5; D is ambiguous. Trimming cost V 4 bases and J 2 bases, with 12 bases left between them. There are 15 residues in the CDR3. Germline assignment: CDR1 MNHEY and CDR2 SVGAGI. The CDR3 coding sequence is TGTGCCAGCAGTTTAGATTGGCAGGGCAATCAGCCCCAGCATTTT. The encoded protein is CASSLDWQGNQPQHF.